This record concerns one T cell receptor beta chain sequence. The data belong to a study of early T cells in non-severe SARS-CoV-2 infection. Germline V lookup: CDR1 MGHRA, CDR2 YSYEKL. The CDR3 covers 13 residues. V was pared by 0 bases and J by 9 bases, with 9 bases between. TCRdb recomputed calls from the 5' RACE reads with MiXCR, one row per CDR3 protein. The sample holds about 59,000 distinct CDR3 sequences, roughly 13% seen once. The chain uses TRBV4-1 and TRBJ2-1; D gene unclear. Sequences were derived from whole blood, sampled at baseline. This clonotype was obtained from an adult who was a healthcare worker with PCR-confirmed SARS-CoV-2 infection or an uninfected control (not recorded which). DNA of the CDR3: TGCGCCAGCAGCCAAGATCTCGAGATTGAGCAGTTCTTC. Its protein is CASSQDLEIEQFF.